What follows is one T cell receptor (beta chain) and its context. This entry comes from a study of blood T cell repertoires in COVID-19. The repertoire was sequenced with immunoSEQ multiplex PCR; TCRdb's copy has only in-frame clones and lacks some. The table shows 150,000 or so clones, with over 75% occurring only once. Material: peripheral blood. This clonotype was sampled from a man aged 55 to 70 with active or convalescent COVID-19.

The CDR3 loop reads CASSLGQSQETQYF. As DNA, the CDR3 is TGTGCCAGCTCACTCGGACAGTCCCAAGAGACCCAGTACTTC. V gene TRBV18 combines with J gene TRBJ2-5, with a tentative D call TRBD1 (6 bases). Trimming took off 4 bases at V and 1 base at J, with 10 bases between the two ends. Germline V gene sequence: CDR1 KGHSH, CDR2 LQKENI. The CDR3 sequence is 14 residues long.